The present TCR beta chain was sequenced within a study of shared clonotypes between healthy human individuals. Study-level information: Three plates each covered CD4 naive and memory; CD8 naive two, CD8 memory one.

Trimming removed 5 bases from V and 7 bases from J, with 14 bases in between. The CDR3 covers 13 residues. Germline CDR1 MNHEY, CDR2 SMNVEV (reference sequence). Notes on the study in general: Rarefaction revealed incomplete sorted-subset sequencing despite large depth.

On this clone: Its antigen is not known.

The authors loaded about 0.2 ug DNA, some 32,000 T cell genomes, into sorted-subset replicate PCRs. TCRdb's table, derived via immunoSEQ multiplex PCR, lists solely in-frame clones and lacks some. The sample holds about 600,000 clones; approximately 97% are singletons and the top ten take about 0.06%. The specimen was naive CD4+ T cells sorted from blood. Subset reported: CD45RA+ positively selected. The chain links TRBV27 to TRBJ1-2; a weak D match, TRBD1 (5 bases). This TCR was sampled from a woman in her thirties in good health. The DNA of the CDR3 is TGTGCCAGCAGTCCCCGTGGGGCGGGTGGCTACACCTTC. Protein: CASSPRGAGGYTF.